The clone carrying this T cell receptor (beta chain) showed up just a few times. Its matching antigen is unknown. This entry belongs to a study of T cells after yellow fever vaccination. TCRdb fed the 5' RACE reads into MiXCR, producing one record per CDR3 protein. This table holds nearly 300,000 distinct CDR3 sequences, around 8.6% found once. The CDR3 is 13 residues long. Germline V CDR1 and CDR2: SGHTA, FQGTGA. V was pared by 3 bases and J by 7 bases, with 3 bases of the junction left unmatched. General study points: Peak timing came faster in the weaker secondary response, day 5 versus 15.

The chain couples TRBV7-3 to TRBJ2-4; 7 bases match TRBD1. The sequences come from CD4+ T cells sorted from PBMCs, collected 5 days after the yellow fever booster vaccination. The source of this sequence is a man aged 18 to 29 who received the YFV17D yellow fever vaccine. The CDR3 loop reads CASSLGQSNIQYF. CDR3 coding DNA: TGTGCCAGCAGCTTGGGACAGAGTAACATTCAGTACTTC.